Shown below are 15 T cell receptor beta chains from a single sample sequenced in a study of CD4 T cells in relation to SARS-CoV-2 and coronaviruses. CD4+ T cells from unexposed donors were obtained before the COVID-19 pandemic (2011-2018). Libraries were prepared by immunoSEQ multiplex PCR; TCRdb keeps only in-frame clonotypes and omits some of them. The table lists more than 50,000 clones, roughly 89% of them singletons. The source material was memory CD4+ T cells from PBMCs. All receptors derive from a human donor in good health.

This clone was counted once. The V call is TRBV3-1 (or the pseudogene TRBV3-2), the J call TRBJ2-7; D not resolved. CDR1 is LGHDT, CDR2 YNNKEL, per germline (reference sequence). This CDR3 is built from 13 residues. Trimming took off 1 base at V and 1 base at J, with 5 bases between the two ends. CDR3 protein: CASSQVASYEQYF. CDR3 bases: TGTGCCAGCAGCCAAGTGGCATCCTACGAGCAGTACTTC.

The chain has TRBV27 and TRBJ1-4; D gene ambiguous. The germline CDR1 and CDR2 sequences are MNHEY and SMNVEV (reference sequence). CDR3 length: 17 residues. V was cut by 2 bases and J by 8 bases, with 21 bases left in between. Here the CDR3 reads CASSLNPIPDPREKLFF. The CDR3 bases are TGTGCCAGCAGTTTAAACCCCATTCCGGACCCGAGGGAAAAACTGTTTTTT.

The V and J genes are TRBV6-5 and TRBJ1-1; weak D call: TRBD1 (6 bases). V lost 6 bases and J 2 bases, leaving 10 bases between the germline ends. The CDR3 has 13 residues. Germline-derived CDR1 and CDR2 are MNHEY and SVGAGI. CDR3 loop: CASRRQDNTEAFF. The CDR3 DNA sequence: TGTGCCAGCAGACGACAGGATAACACTGAAGCTTTCTTT.

The chain employs TRBV30 and TRBJ2-2; either TRBD1 or TRBD2 may supply D (5 bases each). The V gene lost 2 bases and the J gene lost 1 base, with 11 bases spanning the gap. CDR1 is GTSNPN and CDR2 is SVGIG in the germline V gene (reference sequence). CDR3 size: 15 residues. CDR3 residues: CAWSKLGQNTGELFF. The CDR3 DNA follows: TGTGCCTGGAGTAAACTAGGACAGAACACCGGGGAGCTGTTTTTT.

CDR3 in amino acids: CASRRGTGATNEKLFF. In DNA form, the CDR3 reads TGTGCCAGTAGACGAGGGACAGGAGCAACTAATGAAAAACTGTTTTTT. V usage is TRBV19 and J usage is TRBJ1-4; 8 nucleotides match TRBD1. This CDR3 comprises 16 residues. Germline assignment: CDR1 LNHDA and CDR2 SQIVND (reference sequence). V was pared by 6 bases and J by 0 bases, with 6 bases of the junction left unmatched.

The chain carries TRBV18 and TRBJ1-5, with 7 nucleotides matching TRBD1. The CDR3 length is 16 residues. The junction had 8 bases not matched to a gene; V was cut back by 2 bases and J by 4 bases. The V gene's germline CDR1 is KGHSH and CDR2 LQKENI. The CDR3, as DNA: TGTGCCAGCTCACCAGCCTCCGGGACAGAAAATCAGCCCCAGCATTTT. Translating it yields CASSPASGTENQPQHF.

This clone appeared a single time. CDR3 protein: CASSPGLAGTAYNEQFF. CDR3 DNA: TGTGCCAGCAGCCCAGGACTAGCGGGTACGGCCTACAATGAGCAGTTCTTC. This chain uses TRBV3-1 (or the pseudogene TRBV3-2) with TRBJ2-1, with 11 bases identical to TRBD2. CDR1 LGHDT and CDR2 YNNKEL come from the germline V gene (reference sequence). The CDR3 extends over 17 amino acids. Trimming removed 4 bases from V and 2 bases from J; junction bases left unmatched: 7.

The chain links TRBV12-3 or TRBV12-4 to TRBJ2-7, with TRBD1 matching over 7 bases. J was trimmed by 2 bases and V by 6 bases; bases with no gene match: 4. This CDR3 has 13 residues. The CDR3 here is CASSRQGAYEQYF. Written as DNA, the CDR3 is TGTGCCAGCAGCAGACAGGGCGCCTACGAGCAGTACTTC.

J is TRBJ1-1 and V is TRBV30, with D unclear. V was cut by 2 bases and J by 1 base, with 17 bases left in between. Germline CDR1 is GTSNPN and CDR2 is SVGIG (reference sequence). This CDR3 is 16 amino acids long. CDR3 nucleotide sequence: TGTGCCTGGAGTAGAGGATCACGCCATCGGAACACTGAAGCTTTCTTT. Translation gives CAWSRGSRHRNTEAFF.

This clone occurred once. In DNA form, the CDR3 reads TGTGCCTGGAGTGGCGGGGGTGGCTACACCTTC. Protein sequence: CAWSGGGGYTF. The chain joins TRBV30 to TRBJ1-2; tentative D call: TRBD1 (5 bases). Trimming left V 1 base short and J 7 bases short, with 7 bases between. This CDR3 is 11 amino acids long. Looked up from germline, CDR1 is GTSNPN and CDR2 is SVGIG (reference sequence).

This chain connects TRBV28 to TRBJ1-1; weak D call: TRBD1 (6 bases). V gave up 8 bases and J gave up 1 base, with 14 bases separating them. The germline V gene encodes CDR1 MDHEN and CDR2 SYDVKM. The CDR3 consists of 14 residues. CDR3 loop: CASGTGTSNTEAFF. DNA for the CDR3: TGTGCCAGCGGGACCGGGACATCGAACACTGAAGCTTTCTTT.

This clone was seen more than once but under ten times. The V and J genes are TRBV7-9 and TRBJ1-1, with a tentative D call TRBD1 (6 bases). The CDR3 runs to 13 residues. Germline lookup yields CDR1 SEHNR and CDR2 FQNEAQ (reference sequence). V was clipped by 5 bases and J by 3 bases, with 10 bases between them. CDR3 residues: CASSAQGYTEAFF. The CDR3 DNA follows: TGTGCCAGCAGCGCTCAGGGGTACACTGAAGCTTTCTTT.

The chain is built from TRBV28 and TRBJ1-2; 7 bases agree with TRBD1. J lost 5 bases, V lost 3 bases, and 6 bases had no gene match. The CDR3 consists of 14 residues. Germline CDR1 is MDHEN and CDR2 is SYDVKM. CDR3 sequence: CASSLIGRGYGYTF. DNA for the CDR3: TGTGCCAGCAGTTTGATAGGCAGGGGGTATGGCTACACCTTC.

The J gene is TRBJ2-1, the V gene TRBV5-4; 8 nucleotides match TRBD1. Germline CDR1 reads SGHNT; CDR2 reads YYREEE (reference sequence). CDR3 length equals 14 residues. Trimming took 3 bases from V and 6 from J; bases not matched to a gene: 5. CDR3 nucleotide sequence: TGTGCCAGCAGCTGGGATCAGGGGGCCAATGAGCAGTTCTTC. As protein: CASSWDQGANEQFF.

This clone was found a few times. The chain couples TRBV5-1 to TRBJ2-4; D is undetermined. V lost 4 bases to trimming and J lost 3 bases, with 2 bases between them. This CDR3 is built from 11 residues. Germline CDR1 is SGHRS and CDR2 is YFSETQ. CDR3 DNA sequence: TGCGCCAGCAGCCTCAAAAACATTCAGTACTTC. It translates to CASSLKNIQYF.